One and the same sample provided the 4 T cell receptor beta chains below, sequenced in a study of blood T cell repertoires in COVID-19 (dated by TCRdb to about 2020). The method was the immunoSEQ multiplex PCR assay. Imported from immuneACCESS, the table was reduced by TCRdb to in-frame sequences with V and J called. These copies leave out some clones; in studies compared against another copy, an unresolved V gene accounts for under half, and the cause of the remainder is not known. Present in this sample are tens of thousands of clones, 65% to 80% of which were seen just once. The ten largest clones take up 25% to 30% of the sample. The sequenced material came from peripheral blood. All receptors come from a woman older than 75 with active or convalescent COVID-19.

The chain couples TRBV5-1 to TRBJ2-5, with 9 nucleotides matching TRBD1. The CDR3 is made up of 15 amino acids. Germline values: CDR1 SGHRS, CDR2 YFSETQ. V dropped 3 bases and J dropped 2; count of bases not matched to a gene: 5. CDR3 sequence: CASSSGQGNQETQYF. CDR3 DNA: TGCGCCAGCAGCTCAGGACAGGGGAATCAAGAGACCCAGTACTTC.

The V call is TRBV9, the J call TRBJ1-6; D unclear. The germline gives CDR1 SGDLS, CDR2 YYNGEE. The CDR3 contains 15 residues. V was shortened by 1 base and J by 6 bases, with 11 bases between the two germline ends. For the CDR3, the DNA is TGTGCCAGCAGCGTACAGGCTTCCGCTAATTCACCCCTCCACTTT. Protein product: CASSVQASANSPLHF.

This chain links TRBV5-1 with TRBJ1-1; possibly TRBD1 for D (6 bases). The CDR3 contains 16 residues. V was cut by 3 bases and J by 3 bases, with 18 bases left in between. The germline gives CDR1 SGHRS, CDR2 YFSETQ. CDR3 region: CASSSIGGHEDTEAFF. The CDR3 DNA follows: TGCGCCAGCAGCTCTATTGGGGGACACGAGGACACTGAAGCTTTCTTT.

J is TRBJ1-1 and V is TRBV7-9, with D hard to call. Deletions cut 1 base from V and 7 bases from J, with 10 bases between. The CDR3 sequence is 13 residues long. The germline V gene has CDR1 SEHNR and CDR2 FQNEAQ (reference sequence). The CDR3 loop is CASSLVQNNEAFF. Here the CDR3 DNA reads TGTGCCAGCAGCTTAGTGCAGAATAATGAAGCTTTCTTT.